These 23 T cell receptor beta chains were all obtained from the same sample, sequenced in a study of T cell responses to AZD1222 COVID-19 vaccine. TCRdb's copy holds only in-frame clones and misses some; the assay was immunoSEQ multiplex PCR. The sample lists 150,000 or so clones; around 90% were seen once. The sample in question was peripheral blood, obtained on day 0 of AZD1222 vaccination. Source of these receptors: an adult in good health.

The CDR3 spells CASSWTGVTEAFF. The CDR3, as DNA: TGTGCCAGCAGCTGGACAGGAGTCACTGAAGCTTTCTTT. The chain carries TRBV5-6 and TRBJ1-1; 7 bases line up with TRBD1. Germline CDR1 is SGHDT and CDR2 is YYEEEE. With 3 bases clipped from V and 4 bases from J, the junction kept 3 bases outside the gene matches. The CDR3 sequence is 13 residues long.

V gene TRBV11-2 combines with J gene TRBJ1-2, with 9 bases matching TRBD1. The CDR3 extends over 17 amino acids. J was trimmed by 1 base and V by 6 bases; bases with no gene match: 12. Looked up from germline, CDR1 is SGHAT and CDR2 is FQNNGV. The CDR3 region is CASRKSGQGGINYGYTF. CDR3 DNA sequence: TGTGCCAGCAGGAAGTCGGGACAGGGAGGGATTAACTATGGCTACACCTTC.

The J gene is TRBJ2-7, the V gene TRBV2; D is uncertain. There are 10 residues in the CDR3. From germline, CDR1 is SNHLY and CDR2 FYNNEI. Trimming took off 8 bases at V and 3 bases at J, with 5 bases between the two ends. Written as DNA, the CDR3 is TGTGCCAGCGGGGTCTACGAGCAGTACTTC. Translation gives CASGVYEQYF. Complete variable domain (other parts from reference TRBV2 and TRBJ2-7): EPEVTQTPSHQVTQMGQEVILRCVPISNHLYFYWYRQILGQKVEFLVSFYNNEISEKSEIFDDQFSVERPDGSNFTLKIRSTKLEDSAMYFCASGVYEQYFGPGTRLTVT.

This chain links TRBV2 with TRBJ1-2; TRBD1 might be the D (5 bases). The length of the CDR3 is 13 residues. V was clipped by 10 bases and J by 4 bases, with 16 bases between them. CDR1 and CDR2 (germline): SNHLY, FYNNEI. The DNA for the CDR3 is TGTGCCATCCAGGAAGGGACTACCTATGGCTACACCTTC. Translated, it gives CAIQEGTTYGYTF.

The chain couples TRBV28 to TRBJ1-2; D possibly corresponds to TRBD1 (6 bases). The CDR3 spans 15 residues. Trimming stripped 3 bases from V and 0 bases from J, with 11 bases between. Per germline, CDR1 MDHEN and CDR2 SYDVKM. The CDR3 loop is CASSLWGGSNYGYTF. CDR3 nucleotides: TGTGCCAGCAGTTTGTGGGGGGGCTCTAACTATGGCTACACCTTC.

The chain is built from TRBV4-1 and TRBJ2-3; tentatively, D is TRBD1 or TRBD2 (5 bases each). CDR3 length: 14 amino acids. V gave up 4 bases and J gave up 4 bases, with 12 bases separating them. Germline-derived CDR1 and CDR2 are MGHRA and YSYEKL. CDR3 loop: CASSPGTGSDTQYF. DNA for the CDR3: TGCGCCAGCAGCCCCGGGACGGGGTCAGATACGCAGTATTTT.

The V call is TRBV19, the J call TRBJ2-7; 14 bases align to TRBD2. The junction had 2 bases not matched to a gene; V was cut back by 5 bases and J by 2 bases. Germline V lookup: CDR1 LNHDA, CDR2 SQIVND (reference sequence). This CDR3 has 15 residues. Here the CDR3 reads CASSETSGRAYEQYF. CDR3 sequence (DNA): TGTGCCAGTAGTGAGACTAGCGGGAGGGCCTACGAGCAGTACTTC. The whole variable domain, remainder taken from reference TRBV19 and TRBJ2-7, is DGGITQSPKYLFRKEGQNVTLSCEQNLNHDAMYWYRQDPGQGLRLIYYSQIVNDFQKGDIAEGYSVSREKKESFPLTVTSAQKNPTAFYLCASSETSGRAYEQYFGPGTRLTVT.

The CDR3: CASSALSGRIHTQYF. CDR3 DNA sequence: TGTGCCAGCAGCGCCCTTAGCGGGAGAATCCATACGCAGTATTTT. The J gene is TRBJ2-3, the V gene TRBV27; 9 bases match TRBD2. Germline V lookup: CDR1 MNHEY, CDR2 SMNVEV (reference sequence). Trimming took 6 bases from V and 7 from J; bases not matched to a gene: 11. The CDR3 is 15 amino acids.

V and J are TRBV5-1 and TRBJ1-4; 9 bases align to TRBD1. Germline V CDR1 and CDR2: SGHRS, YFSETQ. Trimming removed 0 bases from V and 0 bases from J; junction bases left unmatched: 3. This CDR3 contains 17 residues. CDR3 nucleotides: TGCGCCAGCAGCTTGGAACAGGGGGCGTCAACTAATGAAAAACTGTTTTTT. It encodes CASSLEQGASTNEKLFF.

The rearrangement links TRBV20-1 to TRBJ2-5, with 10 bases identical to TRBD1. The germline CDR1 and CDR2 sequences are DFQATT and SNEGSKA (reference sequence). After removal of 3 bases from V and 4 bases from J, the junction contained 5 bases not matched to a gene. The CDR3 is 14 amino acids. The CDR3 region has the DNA TGCAGTGCTAGTCGGGACAGGGGACGAGAGACCCAGTACTTC. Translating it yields CSASRDRGRETQYF.

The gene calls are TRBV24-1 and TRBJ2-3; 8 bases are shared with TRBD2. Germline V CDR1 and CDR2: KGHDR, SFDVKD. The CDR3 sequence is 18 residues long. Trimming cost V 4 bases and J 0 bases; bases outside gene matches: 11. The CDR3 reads CATSDSGLAETSTDTQYF. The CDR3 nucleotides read TGTGCCACCAGTGACTCTGGACTAGCCGAGACTAGCACAGATACGCAGTATTTT.

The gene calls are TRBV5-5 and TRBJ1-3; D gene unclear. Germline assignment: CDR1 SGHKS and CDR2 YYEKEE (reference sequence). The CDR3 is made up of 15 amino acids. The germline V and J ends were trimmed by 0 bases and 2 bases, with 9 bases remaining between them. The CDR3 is CASSLVGFTGNTIYF. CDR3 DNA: TGTGCCAGCAGCTTGGTGGGGTTCACTGGAAACACCATATATTTT.

CDR3 in DNA: TGTGCCAGCAGCCGGGGGCGGCAGGGGACAAACACCATATATTTT. Its protein product is CASSRGRQGTNTIYF. The rearrangement joins TRBV7-8 to TRBJ1-3; tentative D call: TRBD1 (6 bases). Germline lookup yields CDR1 SGHVS and CDR2 FQNEAQ. This CDR3 spans 15 amino acids. Trimming cost V 5 bases and J 6 bases, with 17 bases left between them.

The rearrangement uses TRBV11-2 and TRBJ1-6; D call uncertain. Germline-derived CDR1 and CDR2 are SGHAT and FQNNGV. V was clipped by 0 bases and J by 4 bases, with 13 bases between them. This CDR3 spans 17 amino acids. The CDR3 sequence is CASSLDIEVLYNSPLHF. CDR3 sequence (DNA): TGTGCCAGCAGCTTAGATATCGAAGTCCTATATAATTCACCCCTCCACTTT.

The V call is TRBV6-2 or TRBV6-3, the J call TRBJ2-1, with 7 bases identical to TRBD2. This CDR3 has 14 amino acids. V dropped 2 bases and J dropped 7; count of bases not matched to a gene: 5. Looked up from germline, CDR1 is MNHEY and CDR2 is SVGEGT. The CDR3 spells CASSYASGGNEQFF. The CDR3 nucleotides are TGTGCCAGCAGTTACGCCTCGGGAGGAAATGAGCAGTTCTTC.

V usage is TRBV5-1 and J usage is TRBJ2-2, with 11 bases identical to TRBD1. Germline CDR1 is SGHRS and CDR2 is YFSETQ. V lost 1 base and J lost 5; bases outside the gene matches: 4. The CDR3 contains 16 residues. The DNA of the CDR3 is TGCGCCAGCAGCTTGTCCGGGACAGGGGGAACCGGGGAGCTGTTTTTT. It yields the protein CASSLSGTGGTGELFF.

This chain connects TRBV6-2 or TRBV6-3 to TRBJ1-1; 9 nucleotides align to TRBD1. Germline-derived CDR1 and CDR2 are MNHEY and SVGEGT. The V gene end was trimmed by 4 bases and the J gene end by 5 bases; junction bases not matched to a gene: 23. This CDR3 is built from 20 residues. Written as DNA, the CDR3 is TGTGCCAGCAGTTGGCGTCCGGGACAGGGACTCTTTATGTTGGAAACTGAAGCTTTCTTT. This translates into CASSWRPGQGLFMLETEAFF.

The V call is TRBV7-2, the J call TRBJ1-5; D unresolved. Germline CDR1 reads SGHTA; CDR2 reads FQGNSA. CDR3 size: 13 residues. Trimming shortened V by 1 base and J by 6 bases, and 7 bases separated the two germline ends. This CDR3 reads CASSLGGPQPQHF. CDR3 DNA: TGTGCCAGCAGCTTAGGAGGTCCTCAGCCCCAGCATTTT.

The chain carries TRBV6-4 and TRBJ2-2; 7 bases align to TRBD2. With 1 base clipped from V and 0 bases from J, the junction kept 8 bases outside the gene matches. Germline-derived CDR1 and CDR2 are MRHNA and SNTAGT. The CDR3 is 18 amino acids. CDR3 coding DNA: TGTGCCAGCAGTGACTTGGTAGCGGGCTTCCCGAACACCGGGGAGCTGTTTTTT. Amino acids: CASSDLVAGFPNTGELFF.

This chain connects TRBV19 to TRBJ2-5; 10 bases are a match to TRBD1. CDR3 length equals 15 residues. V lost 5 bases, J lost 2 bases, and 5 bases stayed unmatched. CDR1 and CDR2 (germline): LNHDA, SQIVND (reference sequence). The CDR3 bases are TGTGCCAGTAGTTTGGACAGGGGGGATCAAGAGACCCAGTACTTC. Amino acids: CASSLDRGDQETQYF.

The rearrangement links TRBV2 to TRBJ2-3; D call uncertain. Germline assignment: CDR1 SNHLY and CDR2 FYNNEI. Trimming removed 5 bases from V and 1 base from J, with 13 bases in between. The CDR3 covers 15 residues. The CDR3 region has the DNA TGTGCCAGCAGTTCCCAGATTCGGGGCACAGATACGCAGTATTTT. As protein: CASSSQIRGTDTQYF.

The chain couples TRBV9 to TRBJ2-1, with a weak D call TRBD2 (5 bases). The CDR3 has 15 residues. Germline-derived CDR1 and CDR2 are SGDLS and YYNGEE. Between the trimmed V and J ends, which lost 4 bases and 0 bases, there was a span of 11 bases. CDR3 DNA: TGTGCCAGCAGCCCCGAGCGGAGCTCCTACAATGAGCAGTTCTTC. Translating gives CASSPERSSYNEQFF.

CDR3 residues: CASSVTSGSETQYF. The CDR3 nucleotides read TGTGCCAGCAGCGTGACTAGCGGGAGTGAGACCCAGTACTTC. This chain connects TRBV7-8 to TRBJ2-5; 12 positions match TRBD2. CDR3 length equals 14 residues. In germline, CDR1 is SGHVS, CDR2 FQNEAQ. V gave up 5 bases and J gave up 5 bases; unmatched junction bases: 3.